A single T cell receptor (beta chain) is shown here with its context. The antigen remains undetermined. A read error is possible here, since a much larger clone lies one base away. Live CD3+CD8+TCRalphabeta+ cells were sorted into four subsets by PD-1 and/or TIGIT. The QIAseq Immune Repertoire TCR panel built the libraries from roughly 15 ng of total RNA. In TCRdb, the reads were re-called with MiXCR into one record per CDR3 protein. Of 600 to 850 distinct CDR3 sequences listed, approximately 8% are singletons. This CDR3 contains 13 residues. Per the germline V gene, CDR1 is SNHLY and CDR2 is FYNNEI. This sample stems from a study of circulating CD8 cells and anti-PD-1 response in melanoma. Study in general: About 55% of the 13 melanoma patients received first-line anti-PD-1 therapy. Responders had complete or partial responses; non-responders had stable or progressive disease.

Study results and caveats: Previously treated and treatment-naive patients were pooled together.

The genes are TRBV2 and TRBJ2-2; D is possibly TRBD1 (7 bases). Specimen: CD8+ T cells from PBMCs, collected at baseline or after one month of anti-PD-1 therapy (not recorded which). This sequence originates from a human donor with melanoma. CDR3 protein: CTSGGTENGELFF. CDR3 nucleotide sequence: TGTACCAGCGGCGGGACAGAGAACGGGGAGCTGTTTTTT.